The 5 T cell receptor beta chains presented below share a single source sample, sequenced in a study of T-cell reconstitution after alpha-beta-depleted transplantation in children. For TCRbeta, the library was prepared with unique molecular identifiers. TCRdb re-derived calls from the PCR reads in MiXCR, one entry per CDR3 protein. The sample has roughly 100,000 distinct CDR3 sequences, 7.5% to 9.5% seen once. The sequencing used PBMCs, collected before TCRalphabeta/CD19-depleted stem cell transplant. These receptors all stem from a boy aged 2 to 9 with acute lymphoblastic leukemia, due to receive a stem cell transplant.

The rearrangement joins TRBV5-5 to TRBJ1-1; no clear D. Trimming pared 4 bases from V and 5 bases from J, leaving 12 bases between. Germline CDR1 reads SGHKS; CDR2 reads YYEKEE (reference sequence). The CDR3 length is 13 residues. The CDR3 sequence: CASSHESRTEAFF. The CDR3 nucleotides are TGTGCCAGCAGCCATGAATCCCGGACTGAAGCTTTCTTT.

This chain links TRBV27 with TRBJ2-7; TRBD1 matches at 7 bases. The V and J ends lost 4 bases and 6 bases, in that order; junction bases with no gene match: 6. Germline CDR1 reads MNHEY; CDR2 reads SMNVEV (reference sequence). The CDR3 totals 13 residues. CDR3 sequence (DNA): TGTGCCAGCAGTTACCAACAGGGGAGCGAGCAGTACTTC. This encodes CASSYQQGSEQYF.

There are many counts of this clonotype. The chain has TRBV2 and TRBJ2-5; 7 bases agree with TRBD1. The V gene end was trimmed by 5 bases and the J gene end by 5 bases; junction bases not matched to a gene: 5. The CDR3 length is 13 residues. The germline CDR1 and CDR2 sequences are SNHLY and FYNNEI. DNA of the CDR3: TGTGCCAGCAGTAGGGGGCGCGAGGAGACCCAGTACTTC. Translated: CASSRGREETQYF.

This clonotype was recorded many times. The rearrangement uses TRBV7-9 and TRBJ2-3; TRBD1 matches 10 bases. The V segment lost 4 bases and the J segment 1 base; nucleotides outside the gene matches: 2. CDR1 is SEHNR and CDR2 is FQNEAQ in the germline V gene (reference sequence). The CDR3 spans 15 residues. CDR3 region: CASSSGQGGTDTQYF. The CDR3 region has the DNA TGTGCCAGCAGCTCCGGACAGGGGGGCACAGATACGCAGTATTTT.

This clonotype appeared many times. CDR3 sequence: CASSLDGGQGIQYF. The CDR3 DNA reads as TGTGCCAGCAGCTTGGATGGGGGGCAGGGCATTCAGTACTTC. The V and J genes are TRBV5-6 and TRBJ2-4; D tentatively fits TRBD1 or TRBD2 (6 bases each). Germline V gives CDR1 SGHDT, CDR2 YYEEEE. The CDR3 has 14 residues. Trimming took 0 bases from V and 9 from J, leaving 13 bases between them.